This TCR beta chain was documented in a study of blood T cell repertoires in COVID-19. Background on the study: Acute and convalescent COVID-19 specimens originated in the United States, Italy and Spain. The analysed material was cDNA or gDNA that came from T cells, B-cell-depleted T cells, or PBMCs.

With 3 bases removed from V and 7 bases from J, the gap between germline ends came to 13 bases. The CDR3 loop spans 13 amino acids. Germline V gives CDR1 LNHDA, CDR2 SQIVND (reference sequence). The authors' processing: Amplifying reference gene primers gave estimates of nucleated cell counts. Using immunoSEQ multiplex PCR, the repertoire was profiled, and TCRdb retains in-frame clones only, with some absent. The D gene and trimming were derived from the DNA, and the V and J assignments and clone size from that table. Of around 270,000 clones in the sample, more than 85% were seen once. Seattle-derived patients entered the study during active infection and were followed longitudinally.

The sequence derives from a person aged 18-35 years with COVID-19, enrolled during active disease. Sequencing was carried out using peripheral blood. This chain joins TRBV19 and TRBJ2-7, with D unclear. CDR3 region: CASSIVVGGEQYF. CDR3 nucleotide sequence: TGTGCCAGTAGTATTGTGGTCGGCGGAGAGCAGTACTTC. Full variable domain (remainder filled in from reference TRBV19 and TRBJ2-7): DGGITQSPKYLFRKEGQNVTLSCEQNLNHDAMYWYRQDPGQGLRLIYYSQIVNDFQKGDIAEGYSVSREKKESFPLTVTSAQKNPTAFYLCASSIVVGGEQYFGPGTRLTVT.